A single sample is the source of the 17 T cell receptor beta chains below, sequenced in a study of T cells in Graves' hyperthyroidism and ophthalmopathy. Researchers amplified the TCR beta CDR3 regions from RNA transcripts. First-round RT-PCR of the TCR CDR3 relied on the HTBI primer set. TCRdb called the multiplex PCR reads again in MiXCR, with one record for every CDR3 protein. The sample includes about 610,000 distinct CDR3 sequences, about 43% of them seen just once. Sequenced material: peripheral blood or thyroid tissue (not recorded which). Source of these receptors: a woman under 30 with Graves' hyperthyroidism.

This clonotype was recorded a few times. The chain is built from TRBV15 and TRBJ1-2, with D unresolved. The CDR3 loop spans 15 amino acids. V dropped 5 bases and J dropped 6 bases, with 19 bases sitting between them. From germline, CDR1 is LNHNV and CDR2 YYDKDF (reference sequence). The CDR3 protein is CATSGSPGEEDGYTF. CDR3 bases: TGTGCCACCAGCGGGTCTCCTGGGGAAGAGGATGGCTACACCTTC.

This rearrangement joins TRBV12-3 or TRBV12-4 to TRBJ2-5, with D perhaps matching TRBD1 (6 bases). The CDR3 runs 16 residues. With 6 bases removed from V and 1 base from J, the gap between germline ends came to 18 bases. CDR3: CASSWTASGTQETQYF. In nucleotides, the CDR3 is TGTGCCAGCAGCTGGACAGCCTCGGGGACCCAAGAGACCCAGTACTTC.

About this clonotype: Germline and junction disagree at one end, which may indicate a read error. The chain employs TRBV4-1 and TRBJ2-7; 10 nucleotides line up with TRBD2. Germline loops: CDR1 MGHRA, CDR2 YSYEKL. This CDR3 contains 17 residues. The CDR3: CASIPAPRTSGPYEQYF. The CDR3 nucleotides read TGTGCCAGCATCCCTGCCCCCCGGACTAGCGGACCCTACGAGCAGTACTTC.

This CDR3 reads CASSQDSGESYEQYF. CDR3 bases: TGTGCCAGCAGCCAAGATTCCGGGGAATCCTACGAGCAGTACTTC. J is TRBJ2-7 and V is TRBV5-4; D may be TRBD2 (5 bases). The CDR3 totals 15 residues. Germline V gives CDR1 SGHNT, CDR2 YYREEE (reference sequence). Between the trimmed V and J ends, which lost 4 bases and 1 base, there was a span of 15 bases.

V is TRBV25-1 and J is TRBJ2-5; 7 bases are shared with TRBD2. This CDR3 has 18 residues. Per the germline V gene, CDR1 is MGHDK and CDR2 is SYGVNS. The V gene end was trimmed by 2 bases and the J gene end by 0 bases; junction bases not matched to a gene: 12. The CDR3 coding sequence is TGTGCCAGCAGTGAAGACGACGAGGGAGGGCGGTACCAAGAGACCCAGTACTTC. Protein: CASSEDDEGGRYQETQYF.

V and J are TRBV7-9 and TRBJ1-2; D possibly corresponds to TRBD1 (6 bases). CDR1 SEHNR and CDR2 FQNEAQ come from the germline V gene (reference sequence). V was pared by 1 base and J by 8 bases, with 14 bases between. The CDR3 totals 14 residues. The CDR3 region has the DNA TGTGCCAGCAGCTTAGAAGGGGGAGGAGAAGGCTACACCTTC. It yields the protein CASSLEGGGEGYTF.

The table lists this clonotype with a few counts. The chain links TRBV7-8 to TRBJ2-3; D possibly corresponds to TRBD2 (6 bases). The CDR3 is 17 residues long. Trimming stripped 1 base from V and 10 bases from J, with 24 bases between. The germline V gene has CDR1 SGHVS and CDR2 FQNEAQ. The CDR3 DNA is TGTGCCAGCAGCTTAGAGTACGGGAGAGCCTCCATTCGACCGCAGTATTTT. Translating it yields CASSLEYGRASIRPQYF.

In this sample, this clonotype turned up many times. The J gene is TRBJ2-2, the V gene TRBV19; TRBD1 matches at 7 bases. This CDR3 has 14 residues. V lost 8 bases, J lost 4 bases, and 7 bases stayed unmatched. Germline V gene lookup returns CDR1 LNHDA and CDR2 SQIVND (reference sequence). The CDR3 loop reads CASRPGQSTGELFF. The CDR3 bases are TGTGCCAGTCGACCGGGACAGAGCACCGGGGAGCTGTTTTTT.

This clonotype has a count of ten or more. V usage is TRBV6-6 and J usage is TRBJ1-4; D gene unclear. Trimming cost V 0 bases and J 2 bases, with 4 bases left between them. CDR1 and CDR2 from the germline V gene are MNHNY and SVGAGI (reference sequence). CDR3 size: 14 residues. The CDR3 sequence: CASSYSQTNEKLFF. DNA for the CDR3: TGTGCCAGCAGTTACTCACAGACTAATGAAAAACTGTTTTTT.

In regard to this clonotype: A much larger clonotype is one base distant, so this may be a read error. This rearrangement joins TRBV5-1 to TRBJ2-6, with D perhaps matching TRBD1 (5 bases). In germline, CDR1 is SGHRS, CDR2 YFSETQ. The CDR3 extends over 15 amino acids. The CDR3 coding sequence is TGCGCCAGCAGCCGGGTTTTCTCTGGGGCCAACGTCCTGGCTTTC. It specifies CASSRVFSGANVLAF.

Ten or more counts support this clonotype. In nucleotides, the CDR3 is TGTGCCAGCAGTCTCCGGGACGCCGAGCAGTACTTC. This translates into CASSLRDAEQYF. The V gene is TRBV12-3 or TRBV12-4, the J gene TRBJ2-7; D possibly uses TRBD1 or TRBD2 (5 bases each). V dropped 5 bases and J dropped 6 bases, with 11 bases sitting between them. The CDR3 covers 12 residues.

This clonotype has ten or more counts. J is TRBJ2-7 and V is TRBV7-6, with D perhaps matching TRBD1 (6 bases). Germline-derived CDR1 and CDR2 are SGHVS and FNYEAQ. The V and J ends lost 3 bases and 2 bases respectively, with 14 bases between them. CDR3 length equals 15 residues. This chain's CDR3 is CASSFTGSPTYEQYF. In DNA form, the CDR3 reads TGTGCCAGCAGCTTCACAGGGAGCCCAACCTACGAGCAGTACTTC.

The sample holds many counts of this clonotype. The rearrangement joins TRBV12-3 or TRBV12-4 to TRBJ1-2; D may be TRBD1 (5 bases). This CDR3 has 14 residues. V shed 5 bases and J shed 0 bases, with 10 bases lying between them. CDR3 amino acids: CASSTTVPNYGYTF. For the CDR3, the DNA is TGTGCCAGCAGTACGACAGTACCTAACTATGGCTACACCTTC.

The CDR3 sequence: CASSLSRGGSGETQYF. The CDR3 DNA sequence: TGTGCCAGCAGCTTATCGCGGGGAGGGTCGGGGGAGACCCAGTACTTC. The V gene is TRBV7-9, the J gene TRBJ2-5; 7 positions match TRBD2. Trimming at V came to 2 bases and at J to 5 bases, leaving 11 bases not matched to a gene. CDR1 and CDR2 (germline): SEHNR, FQNEAQ (reference sequence). This CDR3 has 16 amino acids.

Here the CDR3 DNA reads TGTGCCAGTAGTATGAGGGGAAGAAGTTCGGGTAACTATGGCTACACCTTC. Protein: CASSMRGRSSGNYGYTF. The chain links TRBV19 to TRBJ1-2; TRBD1 is a possible D gene (5 bases). CDR3 length equals 17 residues. CDR1 is LNHDA and CDR2 is SQIVND in the germline V gene (reference sequence). V was cut by 3 bases and J by 1 base, with 18 bases left in between.

The chain employs TRBV25-1 and TRBJ2-5; D gene uncertain. The CDR3 spans 14 residues. V lost 0 bases to trimming and J lost 2 bases, with 7 bases between them. Looked up from germline, CDR1 is MGHDK and CDR2 is SYGVNS. The CDR3 protein is CASSEYGTQETQYF. DNA of the CDR3: TGTGCCAGCAGTGAATACGGTACACAAGAGACCCAGTACTTC.

V usage is TRBV20-1 and J usage is TRBJ2-5; tentatively, D is TRBD1 (5 bases). The CDR3 totals 14 residues. V lost 3 bases, J lost 1 base, and 12 bases lay in between. Germline lookup yields CDR1 DFQATT and CDR2 SNEGSKA (reference sequence). Written as DNA, the CDR3 is TGCAGTGCTAGTCGCCGACAGCGCCAAGAGACCCAGTACTTC. Protein sequence: CSASRRQRQETQYF.